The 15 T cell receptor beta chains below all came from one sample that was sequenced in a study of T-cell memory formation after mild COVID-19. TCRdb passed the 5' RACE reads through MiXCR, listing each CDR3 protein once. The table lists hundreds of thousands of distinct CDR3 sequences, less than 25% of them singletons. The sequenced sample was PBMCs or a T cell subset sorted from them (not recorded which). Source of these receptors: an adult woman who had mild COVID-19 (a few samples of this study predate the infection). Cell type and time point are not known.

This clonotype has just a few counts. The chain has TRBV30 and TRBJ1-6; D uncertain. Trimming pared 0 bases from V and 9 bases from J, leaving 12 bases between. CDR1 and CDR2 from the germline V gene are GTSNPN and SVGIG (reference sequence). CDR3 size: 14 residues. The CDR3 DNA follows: TGTGCCTGGAGTGTACTAGATCCGGTTTCACCCCTCCACTTT. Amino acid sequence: CAWSVLDPVSPLHF.

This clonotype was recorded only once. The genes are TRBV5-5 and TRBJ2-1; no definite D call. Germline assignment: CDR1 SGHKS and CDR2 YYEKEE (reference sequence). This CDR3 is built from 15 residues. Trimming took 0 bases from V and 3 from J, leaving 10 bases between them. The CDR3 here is CASSLVIDHYNEQFF. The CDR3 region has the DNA TGTGCCAGCAGCTTGGTAATCGACCACTACAATGAGCAGTTCTTC.

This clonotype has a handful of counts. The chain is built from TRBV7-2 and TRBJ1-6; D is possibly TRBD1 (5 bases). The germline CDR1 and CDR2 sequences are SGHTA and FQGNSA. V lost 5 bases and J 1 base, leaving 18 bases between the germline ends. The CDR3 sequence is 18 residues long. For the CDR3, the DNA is TGTGCCAGCAGCCCACGCGGCAGGGAGCCGTCCTATAATTCACCCCTCCACTTT. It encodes CASSPRGREPSYNSPLHF.

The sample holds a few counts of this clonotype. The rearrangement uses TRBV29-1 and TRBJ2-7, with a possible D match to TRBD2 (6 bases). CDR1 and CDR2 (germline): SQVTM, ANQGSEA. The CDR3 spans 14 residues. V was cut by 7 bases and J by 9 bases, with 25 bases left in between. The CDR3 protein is CSAKVSGRLDLQYF. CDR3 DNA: TGCAGCGCAAAGGTGTCCGGGAGACTAGATTTGCAGTACTTC.

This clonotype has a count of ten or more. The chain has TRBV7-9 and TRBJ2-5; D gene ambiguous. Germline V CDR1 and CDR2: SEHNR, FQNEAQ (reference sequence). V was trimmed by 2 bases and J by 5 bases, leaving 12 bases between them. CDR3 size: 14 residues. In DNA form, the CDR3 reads TGTGCCAGCAGCTTACTCAACGCCGGGGAGACCCAGTACTTC. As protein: CASSLLNAGETQYF.

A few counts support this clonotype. The CDR3 DNA is TGTGCCAGCAGGTTTAGTATTAGTACCGAAGCTTTCTTT. Translating gives CASRFSISTEAFF. The chain employs TRBV7-2 and TRBJ1-1; D uncertain. CDR1 and CDR2 (germline): SGHTA, FQGNSA. The V end was cut by 6 bases, the J end by 8 bases, with 16 bases between. The CDR3 loop spans 13 amino acids.

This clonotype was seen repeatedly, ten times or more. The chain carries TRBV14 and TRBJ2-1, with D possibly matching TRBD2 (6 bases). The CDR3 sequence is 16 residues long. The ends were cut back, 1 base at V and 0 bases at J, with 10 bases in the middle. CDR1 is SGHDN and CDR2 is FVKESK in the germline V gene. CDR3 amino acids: CASSQVSGSSYNEQFF. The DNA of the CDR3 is TGTGCCAGCAGCCAAGTGTCCGGGAGCTCCTACAATGAGCAGTTCTTC.

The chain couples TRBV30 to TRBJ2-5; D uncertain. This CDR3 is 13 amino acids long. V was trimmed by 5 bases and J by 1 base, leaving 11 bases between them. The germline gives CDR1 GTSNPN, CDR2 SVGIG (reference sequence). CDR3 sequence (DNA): TGTGCCTGGCGATTTGTGGGCCAAGAGACCCAGTACTTC. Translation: CAWRFVGQETQYF.

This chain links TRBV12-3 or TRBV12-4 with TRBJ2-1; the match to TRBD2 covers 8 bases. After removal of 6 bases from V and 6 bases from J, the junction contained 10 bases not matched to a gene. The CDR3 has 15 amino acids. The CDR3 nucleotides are TGTGCCAGCAGCTCGGCACAGCGGGGGAGCAATGAGCAGTTCTTC. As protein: CASSSAQRGSNEQFF.

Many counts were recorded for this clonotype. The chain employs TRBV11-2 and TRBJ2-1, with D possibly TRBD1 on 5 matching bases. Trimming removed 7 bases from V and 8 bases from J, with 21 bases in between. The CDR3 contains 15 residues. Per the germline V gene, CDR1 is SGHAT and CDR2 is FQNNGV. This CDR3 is CASISAREYGDEQFF. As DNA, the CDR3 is TGTGCCAGCATCTCCGCCAGGGAATATGGGGATGAGCAGTTCTTC.

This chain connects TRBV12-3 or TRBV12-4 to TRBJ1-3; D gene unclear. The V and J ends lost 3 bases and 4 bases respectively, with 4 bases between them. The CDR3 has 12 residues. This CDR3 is CASSLIGNTIYF. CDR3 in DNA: TGTGCCAGCAGTTTGATCGGAAACACCATATATTTT.

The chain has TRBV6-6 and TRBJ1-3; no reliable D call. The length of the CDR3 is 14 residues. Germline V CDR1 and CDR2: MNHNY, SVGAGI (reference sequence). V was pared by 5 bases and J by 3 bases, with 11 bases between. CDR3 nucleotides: TGTGCCAGCAGTCGCAGCGGTGGTGGAAACACCATATATTTT. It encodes CASSRSGGGNTIYF.

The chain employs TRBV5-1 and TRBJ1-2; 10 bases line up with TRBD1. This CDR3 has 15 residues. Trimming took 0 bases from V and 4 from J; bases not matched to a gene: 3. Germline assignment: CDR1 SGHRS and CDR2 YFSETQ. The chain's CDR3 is CASSLAGQGSYGYTF. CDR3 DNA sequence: TGCGCCAGCAGCTTGGCGGGACAGGGGAGCTATGGCTACACCTTC.

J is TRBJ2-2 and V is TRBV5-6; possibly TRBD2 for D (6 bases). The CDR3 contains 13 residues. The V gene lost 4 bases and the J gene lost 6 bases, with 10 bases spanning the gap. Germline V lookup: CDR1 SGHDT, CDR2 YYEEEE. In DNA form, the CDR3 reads TGTGCCAGCAGCCCTGGGGGGTCCGGGGAGCTGTTTTTT. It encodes CASSPGGSGELFF.

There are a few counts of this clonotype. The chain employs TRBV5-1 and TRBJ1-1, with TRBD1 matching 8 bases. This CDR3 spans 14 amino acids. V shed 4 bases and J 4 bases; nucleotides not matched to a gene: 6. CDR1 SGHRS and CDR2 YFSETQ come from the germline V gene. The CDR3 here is CASSPDRASTEAFF. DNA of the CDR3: TGCGCCAGCAGCCCGGACAGGGCGAGCACTGAAGCTTTCTTT.